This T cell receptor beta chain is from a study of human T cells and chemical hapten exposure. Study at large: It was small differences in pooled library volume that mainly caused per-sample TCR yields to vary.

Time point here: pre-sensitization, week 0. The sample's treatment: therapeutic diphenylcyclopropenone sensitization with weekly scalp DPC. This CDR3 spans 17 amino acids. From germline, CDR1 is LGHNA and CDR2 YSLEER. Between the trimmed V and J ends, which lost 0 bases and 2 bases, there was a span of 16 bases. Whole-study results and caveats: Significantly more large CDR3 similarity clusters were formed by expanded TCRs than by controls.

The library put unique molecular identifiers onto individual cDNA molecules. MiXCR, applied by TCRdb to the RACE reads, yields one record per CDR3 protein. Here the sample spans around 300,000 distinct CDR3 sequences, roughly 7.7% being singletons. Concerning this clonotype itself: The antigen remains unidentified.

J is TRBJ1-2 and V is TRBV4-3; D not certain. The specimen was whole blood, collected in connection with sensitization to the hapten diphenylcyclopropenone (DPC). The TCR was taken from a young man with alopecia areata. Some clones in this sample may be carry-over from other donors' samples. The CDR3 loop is CASSQDRAVESNYGYTF. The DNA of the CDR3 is TGCGCCAGCAGCCAAGATCGGGCGGTTGAATCAAACTATGGCTACACCTTC.